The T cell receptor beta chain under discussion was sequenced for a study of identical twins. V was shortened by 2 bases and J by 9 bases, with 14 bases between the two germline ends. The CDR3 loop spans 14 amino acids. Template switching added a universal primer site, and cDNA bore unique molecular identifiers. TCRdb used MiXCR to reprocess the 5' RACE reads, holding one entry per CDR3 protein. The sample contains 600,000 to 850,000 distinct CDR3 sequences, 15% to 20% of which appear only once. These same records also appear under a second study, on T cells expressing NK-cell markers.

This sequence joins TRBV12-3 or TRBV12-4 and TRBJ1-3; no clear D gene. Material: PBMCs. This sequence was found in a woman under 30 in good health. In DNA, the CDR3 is TGTGCCAGCAGTTTATCATCCCCGCTGAGCACCATATATTTT. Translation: CASSLSSPLSTIYF.